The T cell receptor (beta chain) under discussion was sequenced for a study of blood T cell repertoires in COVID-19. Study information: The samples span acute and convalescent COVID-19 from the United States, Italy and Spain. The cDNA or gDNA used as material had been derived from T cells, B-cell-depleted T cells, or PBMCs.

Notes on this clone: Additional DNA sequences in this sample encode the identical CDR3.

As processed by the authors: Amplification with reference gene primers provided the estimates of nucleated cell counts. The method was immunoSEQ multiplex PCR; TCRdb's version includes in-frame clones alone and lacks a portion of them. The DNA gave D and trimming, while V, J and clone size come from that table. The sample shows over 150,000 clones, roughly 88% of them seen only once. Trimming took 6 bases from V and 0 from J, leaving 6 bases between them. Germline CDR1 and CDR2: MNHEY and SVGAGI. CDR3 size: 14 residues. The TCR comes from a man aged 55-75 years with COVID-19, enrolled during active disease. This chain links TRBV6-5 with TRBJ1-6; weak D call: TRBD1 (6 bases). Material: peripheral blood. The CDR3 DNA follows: TGTGCCAGCAGGGACAGCTCCTATAATTCACCCCTCCACTTT. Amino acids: CASRDSSYNSPLHF.